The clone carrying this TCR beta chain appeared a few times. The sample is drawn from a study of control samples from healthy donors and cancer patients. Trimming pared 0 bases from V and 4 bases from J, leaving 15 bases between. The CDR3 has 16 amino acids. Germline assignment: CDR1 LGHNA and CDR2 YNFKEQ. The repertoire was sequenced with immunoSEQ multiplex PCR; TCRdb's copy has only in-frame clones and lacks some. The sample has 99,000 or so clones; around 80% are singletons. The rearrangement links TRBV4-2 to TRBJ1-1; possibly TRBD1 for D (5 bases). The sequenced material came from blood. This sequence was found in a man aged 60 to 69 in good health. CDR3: CASSQERATGTTEAFF. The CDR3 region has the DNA TGTGCCAGCAGCCAAGAAAGAGCCACGGGGACCACTGAAGCTTTCTTT.